The 4 T cell receptor beta chains reported below all come from one sample, sequenced in a study of blood T cell repertoires in COVID-19 (dated by TCRdb to about 2020). Libraries were built with the immunoSEQ multiplex PCR assay. Entries here come from immuneACCESS through TCRdb and include only in-frame sequences with V and J called. Some clones fail to appear in such tables; in the studies checked, an unresolved V gene covers under half of the shortfall, and the cause of the remainder is unknown. For this sample the table gives 250,000 to 400,000 clones, of which approximately 89% were detected only once. The leading ten clones occupy about 1.5% of the sample. The sequenced sample consisted of peripheral blood. The receptor source for this set is a woman in her twenties or thirties with COVID-19, enrolled during active disease.

V and J are TRBV19 and TRBJ1-2, with TRBD1 as a possible D gene (6 bases). Germline V gene data show CDR1 as LNHDA and CDR2 as SQIVND (reference sequence). The CDR3 loop spans 16 amino acids. The V end was cut by 1 base, the J end by 8 bases, with 20 bases between. CDR3 DNA: TGTGCCAGTAGTATAGGGGGAGGGGGGCTAAGCGGCGGCTACACCTTC. This encodes CASSIGGGGLSGGYTF.

This clone came up once. The CDR3 DNA is TGTGCCAGCTCCCCCACCACAGGGGCCAACTATGGCTACACCTTC. It encodes CASSPTTGANYGYTF. The chain carries TRBV18 and TRBJ1-2; the match to TRBD1 covers 7 bases. The CDR3 has 15 residues. The germline V gene has CDR1 KGHSH and CDR2 LQKENI. The junction had 9 bases not matched to a gene; V was cut back by 6 bases and J by 2 bases.

The rearrangement joins TRBV3-1 (or the pseudogene TRBV3-2) to TRBJ2-1; no clear D gene. The ends were cut back, 1 base at V and 2 bases at J, with 6 bases in the middle. In germline, CDR1 is LGHDT, CDR2 YNNKEL (reference sequence). The CDR3 extends over 14 amino acids. The CDR3 DNA follows: TGTGCCAGCAGCCAAGGGCTAGCCTACAATGAGCAGTTCTTC. It yields the protein CASSQGLAYNEQFF.

The V call is TRBV19, the J call TRBJ1-2; D is uncertain. The CDR3 length is 16 residues. Germline CDR1 and CDR2: LNHDA and SQIVND (reference sequence). The V and J ends lost 6 bases and 4 bases respectively, with 21 bases between them. DNA of the CDR3: TGTGCCAGTAGATCCACCGCGGGAGGTATGATCTATGGCTACACCTTC. It encodes CASRSTAGGMIYGYTF.